One and the same sample provided the 6 T cell receptor beta chains below, sequenced in a study of identical twins. TCRdb processed the 5' RACE reads anew with MiXCR; each CDR3 protein has one entry. The table shows 500,000 to 550,000 distinct CDR3 sequences, with approximately 22% occurring only once. The same data also went into a second study, on T cells expressing NK-cell markers.

Sequencing was done on a sample of CD4+ T cells sorted from blood. The receptors shown here come from a woman younger than 30 in good health.

Only a few counts were recorded for this clonotype. The genes are TRBV20-1 and TRBJ1-1, with D unclear. The V gene lost 6 bases and the J gene lost 5 bases, with 22 bases spanning the gap. This CDR3 region has 15 residues. CDR1 is DFQATT, CDR2 SNEGSKA, per germline (reference sequence). CDR3 loop: CSALRAGVGETEAFF. The CDR3 coding sequence is TGCAGTGCGCTCCGGGCGGGAGTTGGTGAAACTGAAGCTTTCTTT.

This chain joins TRBV2 and TRBJ1-2, with D unresolved. Deletions cut 1 base from V and 5 bases from J, with 17 bases between. The CDR3 has 16 amino acids. The germline V gene has CDR1 SNHLY and CDR2 FYNNEI. This CDR3 reads CASSEEAGNRGYGYTF. The CDR3 nucleotides read TGTGCCAGCAGTGAAGAGGCGGGGAACAGAGGATATGGCTACACCTTC.

This chain's CDR3 is CASSFWGEETQYF. The CDR3 bases are TGTGCCAGCAGCTTTTGGGGGGAAGAGACCCAGTACTTC. J is TRBJ2-5 and V is TRBV7-2; possible D gene TRBD2, 6 bases. The CDR3 sequence is 13 residues long. The germline gives CDR1 SGHTA, CDR2 FQGNSA. Trimming shortened V by 3 bases and J by 3 bases, and 8 bases separated the two germline ends.

The chain couples TRBV3-1 to TRBJ2-7, with D perhaps matching TRBD1 (6 bases). Trimming removed 4 bases from V and 6 bases from J, with 16 bases in between. CDR1 is LGHDT and CDR2 is YNNKEL in the germline V gene (reference sequence). The CDR3 runs to 14 residues. CDR3 loop: CASSPNIPTGEQYF. The CDR3 nucleotides are TGTGCCAGCAGCCCAAACATTCCGACAGGCGAGCAGTACTTC.

The chain joins TRBV7-2 to TRBJ2-2, with TRBD1 identical over 8 bases. Germline CDR1 and CDR2: SGHTA and FQGNSA. V was clipped by 7 bases and J by 4 bases; unmatched bases: 11. The CDR3 is 16 amino acids. The CDR3 sequence: CASNTPGGSSTGELFF. The CDR3 coding sequence is TGTGCCAGCAACACCCCAGGGGGCTCTTCCACCGGGGAGCTGTTTTTT. The whole variable domain, remainder taken from reference TRBV7-2 and TRBJ2-2, is GAGVSQSPSNKVTEKGKDVELRCDPISGHTALYWYRQSLGQGLEFLIYFQGNSAPDKSGLPSDRFSAERTGGSVSTLTIQRTQQEDSAVYLCASNTPGGSSTGELFFGEGSRLTVL.

This clonotype was seen repeatedly, ten times or more. This chain connects TRBV20-1 to TRBJ2-6; the match to TRBD1 covers 9 bases. The germline V gene has CDR1 DFQATT and CDR2 SNEGSKA (reference sequence). The CDR3 loop spans 16 amino acids. J gave up 2 bases and V 0 bases, and 2 bases lay outside the gene matches. The CDR3 bases are TGCAGTGCTAGAGAAGGGACAGGGCCTGGGGCCAACGTCCTGACTTTC. Protein product: CSAREGTGPGANVLTF.